This T cell receptor (beta chain) was profiled in a study of immune evolution from preneoplasia to lung adenocarcinoma. Study-wide background: HLA loss of heterozygosity: about 7% AIS, about 15% MIA, 30% to 35% ADC, none AAH. Regarding the study as a whole: KRAS-mutant nodules had the highest T cell clonality. Top clone share appeared to fall from AAH through AIS, MIA, adenocarcinoma.

Between about 2014 and 2018, patients underwent resection in Japan or China. The CDR3 is 13 amino acids. V was trimmed by 5 bases and J by 5 bases, leaving 10 bases between them. Germline V lookup: CDR1 SNHLY, CDR2 FYNNEI. Using immunoSEQ multiplex PCR, the repertoire was profiled, and TCRdb retains in-frame clones only, with some absent. The sample has thousands of clones, roughly 76% seen once. Concerning this clone itself: What it binds is unknown.

The sample taken for sequencing was FFPE invasive lung adenocarcinoma tissue. The gene calls are TRBV2 and TRBJ2-1; the D is unclear. This clonotype was sampled from a person aged 55 to 70 with lung adenocarcinoma. DNA for the CDR3: TGTGCCAGCAGTTATACCGAGAACAATGAGCAGTTCTTC. This encodes CASSYTENNEQFF.